This TCR beta chain was retrieved from a study of blood T cell repertoires in COVID-19. At the level of the study: PBMCs, B-cell-depleted T cells, or T cells were the source of the cDNA or gDNA that made up the material.

TCRdb's table, derived via immunoSEQ multiplex PCR, lists solely in-frame clones and lacks some. The sample consists of 300,000 to 400,000 clones, approximately 88% of them appearing once. The CDR3 loop spans 15 amino acids. The J segment lost 7 bases and the V segment lost 6 bases, leaving 8 bases of the junction unmatched. Per germline, CDR1 LNHDA and CDR2 SQIVND (reference sequence). What was sequenced was peripheral blood. This TCR derives from a young man with COVID-19, enrolled during active disease. V and J are TRBV19 and TRBJ1-6, with 8 bases lining up with TRBD1. CDR3 in DNA: TGTGCCAGTAGGGTACAGGGGGTAGCGAATTCACCCCTCCACTTT. Protein: CASRVQGVANSPLHF.